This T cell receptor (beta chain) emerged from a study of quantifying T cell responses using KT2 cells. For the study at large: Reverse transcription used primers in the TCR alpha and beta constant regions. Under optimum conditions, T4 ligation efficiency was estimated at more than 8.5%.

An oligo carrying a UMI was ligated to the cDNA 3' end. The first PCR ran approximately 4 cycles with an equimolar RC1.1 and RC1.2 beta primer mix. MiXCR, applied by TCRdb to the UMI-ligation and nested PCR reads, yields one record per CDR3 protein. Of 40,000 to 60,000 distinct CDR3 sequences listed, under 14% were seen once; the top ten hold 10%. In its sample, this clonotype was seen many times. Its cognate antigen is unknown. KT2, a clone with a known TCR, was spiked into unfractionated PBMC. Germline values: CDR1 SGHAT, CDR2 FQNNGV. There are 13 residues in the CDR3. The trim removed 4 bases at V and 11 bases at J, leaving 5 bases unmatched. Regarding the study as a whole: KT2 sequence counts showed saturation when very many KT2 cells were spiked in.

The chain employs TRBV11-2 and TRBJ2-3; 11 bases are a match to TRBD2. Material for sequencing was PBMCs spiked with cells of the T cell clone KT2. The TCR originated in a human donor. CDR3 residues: CASSSALAGVQYF. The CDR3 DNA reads TGTGCCAGCAGCTCCGCACTAGCGGGGGTGCAGTATTTT. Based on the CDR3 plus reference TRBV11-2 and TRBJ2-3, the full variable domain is EAGVAQSPRYKIIEKRQSVAFWCNPISGHATLYWYQQILGQGPKLLIQFQNNGVVDDSQLPKDRFSAERLKGVDSTLKIQPAKLEDSAVYLCASSSALAGVQYFGPGTRLTVL.